A single sample is the source of the 10 T cell receptor beta chains below, sequenced in a study of T cell repertoires in cytomegalovirus infection. MiXCR, run by TCRdb on the reads, gives a single entry per CDR3 protein. The data contain more than 85,000 distinct CDR3 sequences, under 25% of them seen just once; the ten biggest clones take up about two fifths. The sample comprised CD8+ T cells from PBMCs. These receptors were obtained from a human donor in good health (CMV status not recorded). Some clones in this sample may be carry-over from other donors' samples.

The chain carries TRBV12-3 or TRBV12-4 and TRBJ2-1; 7 bases are shared with TRBD2. This CDR3 has 14 residues. Losses at the gene ends were 3 bases for V and 7 bases for J; bases not matched to a gene: 6. The DNA for the CDR3 is TGTGCCAGCAGTTTCCCCGCCGGGGGGAATGAGCAGTTCTTC. It specifies CASSFPAGGNEQFF.

CDR3 protein: CASSYIKTAREDTQYF. DNA of the CDR3: TGTGCCAGCAGTTACATCAAGACCGCCCGTGAGGATACGCAGTATTTT. This sequence joins TRBV6-5 and TRBJ2-3, with unresolved D. Trimming pared 2 bases from V and 6 bases from J, leaving 18 bases between. The CDR3 runs 16 residues. The V gene's germline CDR1 is MNHEY and CDR2 SVGAGI.

The V and J genes are TRBV27 and TRBJ1-2; D possibly corresponds to TRBD1 (6 bases). The CDR3 loop spans 14 amino acids. Trimming took off 5 bases at V and 7 bases at J, with 17 bases between the two ends. Germline V gives CDR1 MNHEY, CDR2 SMNVEV (reference sequence). This chain's CDR3 is CASSPTGIGGGYTF. For the CDR3, the DNA is TGTGCCAGCAGTCCTACAGGGATCGGTGGTGGCTACACCTTC.

The chain uses TRBV20-1 and TRBJ2-7; 9 nucleotides line up with TRBD2. From germline, CDR1 is DFQATT and CDR2 SNEGSKA (reference sequence). V lost 6 bases, J lost 7 bases, and 10 bases stayed unmatched. The CDR3 has 13 amino acids. The CDR3 nucleotides are TGCAGTGCGACCGGGACTAGCTCGTGGGAGCAGTACTTC. Protein product: CSATGTSSWEQYF.

The CDR3 DNA reads TGTGCCAGCAGTGAGGCCGGGACAGGGGGTCCTTTTTTCTTT. It translates to CASSEAGTGGPFFF. The chain combines TRBV6-4 with TRBJ1-1; 11 nucleotides align to TRBD1. Germline loops: CDR1 MRHNA, CDR2 SNTAGT. The V segment lost 3 bases and the J segment 13 bases; nucleotides outside the gene matches: 10. This CDR3 contains 14 residues.

This clonotype was picked up a small number of times. This chain connects TRBV2 to TRBJ1-2; TRBD1 might be the D (5 bases). CDR3 length: 13 amino acids. The V and J ends lost 6 bases and 3 bases respectively, with 11 bases between them. CDR1 is SNHLY and CDR2 is FYNNEI in the germline V gene. The CDR3, as DNA: TGTGCCAGCAGGTCCGGGACGGACTATGGCTACACCTTC. Translated: CASRSGTDYGYTF. Full variable domain (outside the CDR3, taken from reference TRBV2 and TRBJ1-2): EPEVTQTPSHQVTQMGQEVILRCVPISNHLYFYWYRQILGQKVEFLVSFYNNEISEKSEIFDDQFSVERPDGSNFTLKIRSTKLEDSAMYFCASRSGTDYGYTFGSGTRLTVV.

V gene TRBV20-1 combines with J gene TRBJ2-3; D is unresolved. The CDR3 has 12 amino acids. V was cut by 3 bases and J by 4 bases, with 8 bases left in between. The V gene's germline CDR1 is DFQATT and CDR2 SNEGSKA (reference sequence). The CDR3 reads CSARKAPDTQYF. The CDR3, as DNA: TGCAGTGCTAGGAAGGCTCCAGATACGCAGTATTTT.

This clonotype came up a few times. The chain joins TRBV19 to TRBJ2-2, with 12 positions matching TRBD2. Germline values: CDR1 LNHDA, CDR2 SQIVND (reference sequence). The CDR3 is made up of 13 amino acids. CDR3 residues: CGTSGRSTGELFF. DNA of the CDR3: TGTGGAACTAGCGGGAGGAGCACCGGGGAGCTGTTTTTT.

This clonotype was seen a handful of times. The chain uses TRBV4-3 and TRBJ1-2, with D uncertain. V lost 0 bases, J lost 8 bases, and 25 bases lay in between. Germline CDR1 and CDR2: LGHNA and YSLEER. The CDR3 runs to 18 residues. The CDR3 region is CASSQDRGVRTMGGGYTF. CDR3 nucleotide sequence: TGCGCCAGCAGCCAAGACAGAGGAGTCAGGACTATGGGCGGCGGCTACACCTTC.

With regard to this clonotype: This clone may be a read error of a much larger clone one base away. This likely comes from a read error, as the CDR3 has no conserved phenylalanine or tryptophan at its end. The chain joins TRBV7-1 to TRBJ2-2, with 8 positions matching TRBD1. TRBV7-1 is flagged as an ORF with uncertain function. V was pared by 4 bases and J by 4 bases, with 5 bases of the junction left unmatched. This CDR3 has 15 amino acids. CDR3 DNA: TGTGCCAGCAGCTGGAGGACAGGGCGCACCGGGGAGCTGTTTTCT. This sequence encodes CASSWRTGRTGELFS.